This TCR beta chain was captured in a study of T cell responses to AZD1222 COVID-19 vaccine. Study-wide results and limits: Only a handful of AZD1222 recipients were seropositive at baseline. Two doses of AZD1222 preceded a rise in Spike-specific TCR breadth and depth. The study found vaccine-associated CD4 TCRs spanning spike, dominant at 160-218 and 743-854. The peak T cell response came first, and repertoires were sampled only after it.

Measured with immunoSEQ multiplex PCR; TCRdb has only the in-frame clones, and not every one. The data contain around 100,000 clones, about 87% of them singletons. Worth noting for this clone: Its specificity is not known.

Source: peripheral blood, taken on day 0 of MenACWY control vaccination. The receptor was derived from an adult in good health.

Written as DNA, the CDR3 is TGCGCCAGCAGCCAAGGGCAGGGGTATGGGGAGCAGTACTTC. Encoded protein: CASSQGQGYGEQYF. J is TRBJ2-7 and V is TRBV4-3, with D possibly TRBD1 on 6 matching bases. The CDR3 contains 14 residues. The V gene's germline CDR1 is LGHNA and CDR2 YSLEER. V dropped 1 base and J dropped 7 bases, with 14 bases sitting between them.